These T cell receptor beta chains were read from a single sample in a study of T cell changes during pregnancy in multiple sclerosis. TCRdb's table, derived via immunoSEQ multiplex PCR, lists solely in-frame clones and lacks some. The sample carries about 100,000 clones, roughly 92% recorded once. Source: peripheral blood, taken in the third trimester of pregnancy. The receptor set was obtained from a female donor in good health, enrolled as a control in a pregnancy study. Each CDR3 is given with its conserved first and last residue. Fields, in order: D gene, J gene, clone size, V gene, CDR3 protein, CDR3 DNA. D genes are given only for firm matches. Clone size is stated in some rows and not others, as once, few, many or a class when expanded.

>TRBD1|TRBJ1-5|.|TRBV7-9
CASSPETGAGQPQHF
TGTGCCAGCAGCCCCGAGACAGGGGCCGGTCAGCCCCAGCATTTT
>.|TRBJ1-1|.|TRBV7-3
CASTMGAGQKVEAFF
TGTGCCAGCACCATGGGGGCAGGGCAAAAGGTTGAAGCTTTCTTT
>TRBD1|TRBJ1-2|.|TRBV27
CASSPVSTGYGYTF
TGTGCCAGCAGTCCCGTTTCGACAGGGTATGGCTACACCTTC
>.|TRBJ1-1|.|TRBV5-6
CASSGGISVNTEAFF
TGTGCCAGCAGCGGAGGGATTTCTGTGAACACTGAAGCTTTCTTT
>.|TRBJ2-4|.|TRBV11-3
CASSQGFGFRNIQYF
TGTGCCAGCAGCCAGGGGTTTGGGTTTCGGAACATTCAGTACTTC
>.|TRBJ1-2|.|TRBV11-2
CASSLLSFSYGYTF
TGTGCCAGCAGCTTGTTGTCCTTTAGCTATGGCTACACCTTC
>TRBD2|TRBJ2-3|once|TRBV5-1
CASSLALAENTDTQYF
TGCGCCAGCAGCTTGGCGCTAGCGGAGAACACAGATACGCAGTATTTT
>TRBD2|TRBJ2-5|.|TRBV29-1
CSVDRTLAGALQETQYF
TGCAGCGTTGACCGAACACTAGCGGGGGCCCTCCAAGAGACCCAGTACTTC
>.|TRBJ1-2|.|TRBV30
CAWSVLHLYGYTF
TGTGCCTGGAGTGTATTACACCTCTATGGCTACACCTTC
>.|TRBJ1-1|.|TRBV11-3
CASSSLRGNTEAFF
TGTGCCAGCAGCTCCTTAAGGGGTAACACTGAAGCTTTCTTT
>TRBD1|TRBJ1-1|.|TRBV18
CASTAIQGAGAEAFF
TGTGCCAGCACGGCGATACAGGGGGCTGGGGCTGAAGCTTTCTTT
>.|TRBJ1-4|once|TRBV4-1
CASSQEPATNEKLFF
TGCGCCAGCAGCCAAGAACCGGCAACTAATGAAAAACTGTTTTTT
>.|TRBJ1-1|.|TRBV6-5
CASSYSSGTHTEAFF
TGTGCCAGCAGTTACTCTTCAGGGACTCACACTGAAGCTTTCTTT
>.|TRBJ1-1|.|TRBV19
CASSIGRGTEAFF
TGTGCCAGTAGTATCGGCCGAGGCACTGAAGCTTTCTTT
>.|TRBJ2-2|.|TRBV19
CASSISRGGELFF
TGTGCCAGTAGTATTTCGAGGGGGGGGGAGCTGTTTTTT
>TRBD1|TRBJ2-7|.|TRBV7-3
CASREGDRVYLGEQYF
TGTGCCAGCAGAGAGGGGGACAGGGTATACTTAGGCGAGCAGTACTTC
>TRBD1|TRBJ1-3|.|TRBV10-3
CAISEGQANSGNTIYF
TGTGCCATCAGTGAGGGACAGGCCAACTCTGGAAACACCATATATTTT
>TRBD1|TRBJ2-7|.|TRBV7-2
CASSPGQGAGYEQYF
TGTGCCAGCAGCCCCGGACAGGGGGCAGGTTACGAGCAGTACTTC
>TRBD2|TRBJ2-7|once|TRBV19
CASSIRTGGPSSYEQYF
TGTGCCAGTAGTATACGGACGGGGGGGCCCAGCTCCTACGAGCAGTACTTC
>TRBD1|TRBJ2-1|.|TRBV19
CASSITGATGQFF
TGTGCCAGTAGTATAACAGGGGCAACTGGGCAGTTCTTC
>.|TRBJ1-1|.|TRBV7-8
CASSLPSYIRGMNTEAFF
TGTGCCAGCAGCTTACCCTCATACATCAGAGGGATGAACACTGAAGCTTTCTTT
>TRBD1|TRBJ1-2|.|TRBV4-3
CASSQDKGRTGGYTF
TGCGCCAGCAGCCAAGACAAGGGAAGGACAGGCGGCTACACCTTC
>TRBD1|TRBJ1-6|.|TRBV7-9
CASSPDGTGFTPLHF
TGTGCCAGCAGCCCGGACGGGACAGGGTTCACACCCCTCCACTTT
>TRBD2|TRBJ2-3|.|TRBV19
CASSIGSSGGITDTQYF
TGTGCCAGTAGTATAGGTTCAAGCGGGGGGATCACAGATACGCAGTATTTT
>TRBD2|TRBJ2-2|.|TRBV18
CASSRSSGGALTGELFF
TGTGCCAGCTCACGGAGTAGCGGGGGGGCCCTCACCGGGGAGCTGTTTTTT
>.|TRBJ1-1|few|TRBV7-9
CASSSNLNTEAFF
TGTGCCAGCAGCTCTAATCTGAACACTGAAGCTTTCTTT
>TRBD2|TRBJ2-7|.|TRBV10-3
CAISGGERGAYEQYF
TGTGCCATCAGTGGTGGGGAGCGGGGGGCCTACGAGCAGTACTTC
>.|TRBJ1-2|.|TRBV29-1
CSVRGGSGYTF
TGCAGCGTTAGGGGGGGATCTGGCTACACCTTC
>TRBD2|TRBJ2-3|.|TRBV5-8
CASSLERGGHRTQYF
TGTGCCAGCAGCTTGGAGCGGGGGGGCCACCGTACGCAGTATTTT
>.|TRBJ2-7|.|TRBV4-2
CASSQEDGTHGEQYF
TGTGCCAGCAGCCAAGAAGACGGGACTCATGGAGAGCAGTACTTC
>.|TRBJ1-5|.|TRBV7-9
CASEWKGSQVNQPQHF
TGTGCCAGCGAATGGAAGGGGTCGCAGGTCAATCAGCCCCAGCATTTT
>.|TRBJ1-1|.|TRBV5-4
CASSSEWTLRGTEAFF
TGTGCCAGCAGCTCAGAATGGACACTAAGGGGCACTGAAGCTTTCTTT
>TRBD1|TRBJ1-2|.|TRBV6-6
CASSYEGAEGGYTF
TGTGCCAGCAGTTATGAGGGGGCCGAGGGTGGCTACACCTTC
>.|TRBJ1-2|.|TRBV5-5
CASSFTDSYGYTF
TGTGCCAGCAGCTTTACAGATTCGTATGGCTACACCTTC
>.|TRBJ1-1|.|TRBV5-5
CASSYDSEAFF
TGTGCCAGCAGTTACGACAGTGAAGCTTTCTTT